The source of this T cell receptor (beta chain) is a study of T cell responses to AZD1222 COVID-19 vaccine. In germline, CDR1 is MNHEY, CDR2 SVGAGI. V was cut by 4 bases and J by 1 base, with 14 bases left in between. CDR3 length: 15 residues. Clones were read by immunoSEQ multiplex PCR, and TCRdb kept only the in-frame ones, dropping some. The sample holds just under 55,000 clones; around 90% are singletons and the top ten take 3.9%. This specimen consisted of peripheral blood, obtained on day 0 of AZD1222 vaccination. The chain combines TRBV6-5 with TRBJ2-7; D possibly corresponds to TRBD2 (6 bases). The sequence was obtained from an adult in good health. CDR3 sequence: CASSSHGTGSYEQYF. CDR3 nucleotide sequence: TGTGCCAGCAGTTCCCACGGGACTGGATCCTACGAGCAGTACTTC.